The 23 T cell receptor beta chains reported below all come from one sample, sequenced in a study of blood T cells in healthy people across ages. Together with a sample-barcoded 5' primer, a J-beta primer mix was included in a second PCR lasting roughly 7 to 11 cycles. TCRdb re-called the 5' RACE reads with MiXCR, one entry per CDR3 protein. The table shows 1.5 million to 2 million distinct CDR3 sequences, with about 30% occurring only once. The specimen sequenced was blood. The receptor source for this set is a woman aged 25 to 39 in good health.

This clonotype was seen ten or more times. The chain is built from TRBV7-2 and TRBJ2-5; 13 positions match TRBD2. Germline V lookup: CDR1 SGHTA, CDR2 FQGNSA. The CDR3 has 16 amino acids. V lost 5 bases, J lost 11 bases, and 14 bases stayed unmatched. CDR3 in amino acids: CASSRQLAGGRGEQYF. For the CDR3, the DNA is TGTGCCAGCAGCCGACAACTAGCGGGAGGGCGCGGAGAGCAGTACTTC.

Concerning this clonotype: One base away lies a much larger clone, so this may be a sequencing read error. V and J are TRBV10-3 and TRBJ2-7, with D maybe TRBD1 (5 bases). The CDR3 runs 15 residues. In germline, CDR1 is ENHRY, CDR2 SYGVKD. The V end lost 1 base, the J end lost 2 bases, and 12 bases lay between the germline ends. The CDR3 nucleotides read TGTGCCATCAGTGAGTATCCGACAGCCCCCTACGAGCAGTACTTC. Protein product: CAISEYPTAPYEQYF.

A few counts support this clonotype. The rearrangement links TRBV5-1 to TRBJ2-1; D gene unclear. This CDR3 spans 12 amino acids. V lost 5 bases and J 7 bases, leaving 10 bases between the germline ends. Germline V CDR1 and CDR2: SGHRS, YFSETQ. CDR3 sequence reads: CASSKTSNEQFF. The CDR3 DNA follows: TGCGCCAGCAGTAAGACAAGTAATGAGCAGTTCTTC.

This clonotype was counted ten times or more. The chain joins TRBV20-1 to TRBJ1-2; possible D gene TRBD1, 5 bases. CDR1 DFQATT and CDR2 SNEGSKA come from the germline V gene (reference sequence). The V gene lost 8 bases and the J gene lost 2 bases, with 15 bases spanning the gap. The CDR3 spans 13 residues. CDR3 amino acids: CSTKSTENYGYTF. For the CDR3, the DNA is TGCAGTACAAAATCGACAGAGAACTATGGCTACACCTTC.

This chain links TRBV12-3 or TRBV12-4 with TRBJ2-1; D is ambiguous. V was cut by 1 base and J by 7 bases, with 14 bases left in between. The CDR3 covers 15 residues. The CDR3 spells CASSLGGVASNEQFF. DNA for the CDR3: TGTGCCAGCAGTTTAGGTGGGGTAGCAAGTAATGAGCAGTTCTTC.

This rearrangement joins TRBV7-2 to TRBJ1-1; D may be TRBD1 (5 bases). In germline, CDR1 is SGHTA, CDR2 FQGNSA. V lost 5 bases and J lost 0, with 10 bases in between. CDR3 length: 14 residues. CDR3 DNA: TGTGCCAGCAGCCAGACAGTCCTGAACACTGAAGCTTTCTTT. It is translated as CASSQTVLNTEAFF.

This clonotype was seen many times. The chain uses TRBV6-2 or TRBV6-3 and TRBJ2-7; perhaps TRBD2 as D (5 bases). This CDR3 comprises 16 residues. The ends were cut back, 0 bases at V and 0 bases at J, with 12 bases in the middle. Looked up from germline, CDR1 is MNHEY and CDR2 is SVGEGT. DNA for the CDR3: TGTGCCAGCAGTTACTCGCGGGTTTCAAGCTCCTACGAGCAGTACTTC. This codes for CASSYSRVSSSYEQYF.

A word on this clonotype: This clone may be a read error of a much larger clone one base away. The V gene is TRBV29-1, the J gene TRBJ1-5, with no clear D. There are 13 residues in the CDR3. From germline, CDR1 is SQVTM and CDR2 ANQGSEA. CDR3 nucleotides: TGCAACGTTGAAGTGGGGTCAGGACAGCCCCAGCATTTT. Residues: CNVEVGSGQPQHF.

This clonotype was seen ten or more times. The gene calls are TRBV7-2 and TRBJ2-1; 10 bases map to TRBD2. This CDR3 comprises 15 residues. In germline, CDR1 is SGHTA, CDR2 FQGNSA. Trimming removed 5 bases from V and 5 bases from J; junction bases left unmatched: 6. The CDR3 sequence is CASSRPGLANNEQFF. CDR3 DNA sequence: TGTGCCAGCAGCAGACCGGGACTAGCGAACAATGAGCAGTTCTTC.

The chain recombines TRBV11-2 with TRBJ2-1; 15 bases line up with TRBD2. This CDR3 is built from 17 residues. Germline-derived CDR1 and CDR2 are SGHAT and FQNNGV. After removal of 5 bases from V and 10 bases from J, the junction contained 12 bases not matched to a gene. CDR3 in amino acids: CASSSNVGLAGGGEQFF. CDR3 DNA: TGTGCCAGCAGCAGTAACGTCGGACTAGCGGGAGGGGGAGAGCAGTTCTTC.

This chain uses TRBV6-5 with TRBJ2-1; 12 nucleotides match TRBD2. From germline, CDR1 is MNHEY and CDR2 SVGAGI. After removal of 5 bases from V and 6 bases from J, the junction contained 5 bases not matched to a gene. The CDR3 spans 15 residues. The chain's CDR3 is CASSPSGGAVNEQFF. The CDR3 nucleotides are TGTGCCAGCAGTCCTAGCGGGGGGGCAGTCAATGAGCAGTTCTTC.

The V and J genes are TRBV24-1 and TRBJ2-5, with no clear D. CDR3 length equals 15 residues. V lost 1 base and J lost 5, with 13 bases in between. The germline V gene has CDR1 KGHDR and CDR2 SFDVKD. The CDR3 DNA sequence: TGTGCCACCAGTGATTTATCCTTGGCAGGCGAGACCCAGTACTTC. This sequence encodes CATSDLSLAGETQYF.

This clonotype was counted ten times or more. The chain couples TRBV11-2 to TRBJ2-1; 9 bases fit TRBD2. The ends lost 7 bases at V and 4 bases at J; junction bases unmatched: 14. The CDR3 spans 17 residues. Germline values: CDR1 SGHAT, CDR2 FQNNGV. The CDR3 sequence: CASTTPEGGRAYNEQFF. In DNA, the CDR3 is TGTGCCAGCACCACCCCTGAGGGCGGGAGGGCATACAATGAGCAGTTCTTC.

The chain carries TRBV6-1 and TRBJ2-1; tentatively, D is TRBD2 (5 bases). V lost 8 bases and J 4 bases, leaving 12 bases between the germline ends. Germline V gives CDR1 MNHNS, CDR2 SASEGT. CDR3 length: 13 residues. The CDR3 DNA follows: TGTGCCAGCGGTGGAGCGGCGTACAATGAGCAGTTCTTC. Its protein product is CASGGAAYNEQFF.

The chain recombines TRBV10-3 with TRBJ2-5, with 12 bases lining up with TRBD2. Trimming took 5 bases from V and 4 from J; bases not matched to a gene: 8. Germline V lookup: CDR1 ENHRY, CDR2 SYGVKD. The CDR3 length is 16 residues. The CDR3 spells CAISPTSGGFGETQYF. CDR3 bases: TGTGCCATCAGTCCAACTAGCGGGGGGTTTGGAGAGACCCAGTACTTC.

Concerning this clonotype: Relative to the germline gene, one junction end is altered; a read error may explain this. The rearrangement links TRBV5-1 to TRBJ2-7, with 7 bases matching TRBD1. Germline CDR1 SGHRS, CDR2 YFSETQ. There are 14 residues in the CDR3. The CDR3 loop reads CACSLTGFGDEQYF. CDR3 coding DNA: TGCGCCTGCAGCCTGACAGGGTTTGGGGACGAGCAGTACTTC.

This clonotype was counted many times. V usage is TRBV12-3 or TRBV12-4 and J usage is TRBJ1-1; 7 bases are shared with TRBD1. Trimming cost V 6 bases and J 3 bases; bases outside gene matches: 4. The CDR3 consists of 13 residues. The CDR3 coding sequence is TGTGCCAGCAGCTTGACAGGGTACACTGAAGCTTTCTTT. Translating gives CASSLTGYTEAFF.

This clonotype showed up just a few times. The chain is built from TRBV12-3 or TRBV12-4 and TRBJ2-1; TRBD1 aligns across 8 bases. CDR3 length equals 12 residues. V shed 6 bases and J 15 bases; nucleotides not matched to a gene: 10. The CDR3 reads CASSNSTGGLFF. The DNA of the CDR3 is TGTGCCAGCAGCAATAGCACAGGGGGATTGTTCTTC.

This clonotype has at least ten counts. V and J are TRBV20-1 and TRBJ2-5; tentative D call: TRBD2 (6 bases). With 3 bases removed from V and 5 bases from J, the gap between germline ends came to 13 bases. The germline V gene encodes CDR1 DFQATT and CDR2 SNEGSKA (reference sequence). The CDR3 consists of 13 residues. The CDR3 is CSASPAGGETQYF. CDR3 nucleotides: TGCAGTGCTAGCCCCGCAGGAGGGGAGACCCAGTACTTC.

V and J are TRBV6-2 or TRBV6-3 and TRBJ1-2; 7 nucleotides align to TRBD1. Germline V gene sequence: CDR1 MNHEY, CDR2 SVGEGT. The CDR3 is 14 residues long. Germline trimming cut 6 bases from V and 5 bases from J; bases unmatched to any gene: 9. CDR3 in amino acids: CASRGGQVGYGYTF. The CDR3 DNA reads TGTGCCAGCAGGGGCGGACAGGTTGGATATGGCTACACCTTC.

This clonotype was detected ten times or more. V gene TRBV7-8 combines with J gene TRBJ2-7; TRBD2 aligns across 8 bases. The CDR3 contains 16 residues. The V gene's germline CDR1 is SGHVS and CDR2 FQNEAQ. V dropped 2 bases and J dropped 1; count of bases not matched to a gene: 7. CDR3 coding DNA: TGTGCCAGCAGCTTAACAGGGACTAGTGGGTCCTACGAGCAGTACTTC. Translation gives CASSLTGTSGSYEQYF.

The chain employs TRBV20-1 and TRBJ1-2; a possible D gene is TRBD1 (6 bases). V was clipped by 6 bases and J by 1 base, with 21 bases between them. There are 16 residues in the CDR3. Per germline, CDR1 DFQATT and CDR2 SNEGSKA (reference sequence). This chain's CDR3 is CSAINRRQVNNYGYTF. CDR3 bases: TGCAGTGCCATCAATCGTCGACAGGTTAATAACTATGGCTACACCTTC.

This clonotype was counted a few times. The V and J genes are TRBV24-1 and TRBJ2-3; TRBD2 is a possible D gene (5 bases). The V end lost 2 bases, the J end lost 1 base, and 9 bases lay between the germline ends. The CDR3 is 15 residues long. Germline V gene lookup returns CDR1 KGHDR and CDR2 SFDVKD. The CDR3 loop is CATSDSSQGTDTQYF. The DNA of the CDR3 is TGTGCCACCAGTGATTCTAGCCAAGGCACAGATACGCAGTATTTT.